The rows below give T cell receptor beta chains drawn from one sample of a study of CD8 T cells in Susac syndrome. TCRdb analysed the immunoSEQ multiplex PCR reads with MiXCR anew, one entry per CDR3 protein. The table shows around 230,000 distinct CDR3 sequences, with roughly 96% occurring only once. Sequencing used CD4+ T cells from PBMCs. All receptors come from a human donor with multiple sclerosis. Both conserved end residues are part of each CDR3. D genes are given only for firm matches. Part of the rows lack a size; the others show once, few, many or a class for expanded clones.

D gene: TRBD1
V gene: TRBV25-1
J gene: TRBJ1-5
clone size: NA
CDR3 DNA: TGTGCCAGCTCGAGGACAGGCCCCAATCAGCCCCAGCATTTT
CDR3 protein: CASSRTGPNQPQHF

D gene: TRBD2
V gene: TRBV20-1
J gene: TRBJ2-7
clone size: once
CDR3 DNA: TGCAGTGCTCTAGGGGGGGCTAGCGGGACCCACTACGAGCAGTACTTC
CDR3 protein: CSALGGASGTHYEQYF

D gene: TRBD2
V gene: TRBV20-1
J gene: TRBJ2-1
clone size: NA
CDR3 DNA: TGCAGTGCTAGAGCCGGGACTAGCGGGTATGAGCAGTTCTTC
CDR3 protein: CSARAGTSGYEQFF

D gene: NA
V gene: TRBV10-3
J gene: TRBJ2-1
clone size: NA
CDR3 DNA: TGTGCCGGAGGGTCGAGATACAATGAGCAGTTCTTC
CDR3 protein: CAGGSRYNEQFF

D gene: TRBD1
V gene: TRBV4-1
J gene: TRBJ2-7
clone size: once
CDR3 DNA: TGCGCCAGCGCGGGTACAGGGGGCTACGAGCAGTACTTC
CDR3 protein: CASAGTGGYEQYF

D gene: NA
V gene: TRBV19
J gene: TRBJ1-2
clone size: NA
CDR3 DNA: TGTGCCAGTAGTATCCCAGGGTTCCCCTATGGCTACACCTTC
CDR3 protein: CASSIPGFPYGYTF

D gene: NA
V gene: TRBV20-1
J gene: TRBJ2-7
clone size: NA
CDR3 DNA: TGCAGTGCTAGAGATCTCACAGGGCCAATCTACGAGCAGTACTTC
CDR3 protein: CSARDLTGPIYEQYF

D gene: NA
V gene: TRBV29-1
J gene: TRBJ1-4
clone size: NA
CDR3 DNA: TGCAGCATATCGGTGAGAGCTAATGAAAAACTGTTTTTT
CDR3 protein: CSISVRANEKLFF

D gene: NA
V gene: TRBV27
J gene: TRBJ2-6
clone size: NA
CDR3 DNA: TGTGCCAGCAGTTTAAGCGAATCGGGGTTGGAGTCTCTGGGGGCCAACGTCCTGACTTTC
CDR3 protein: CASSLSESGLESLGANVLTF

D gene: NA
V gene: TRBV12-3/TRBV12-4
J gene: TRBJ1-5
clone size: NA
CDR3 DNA: TGTGCCAGCAGTTCACGTGGGGCAGGGAATCAGCCCCAGCATTTT
CDR3 protein: CASSSRGAGNQPQHF

D gene: TRBD1
V gene: TRBV20-1
J gene: TRBJ2-7
clone size: few
CDR3 DNA: TGCAGTGCTAGACGGCAGGGGGCTTACGAGCAGTACTTC
CDR3 protein: CSARRQGAYEQYF

D gene: NA
V gene: TRBV29-1
J gene: TRBJ1-2
clone size: once
CDR3 DNA: TGCAGCGTACGGGGCGCGGGGGGCTACACCTTC
CDR3 protein: CSVRGAGGYTF

D gene: NA
V gene: TRBV28
J gene: TRBJ2-7
clone size: NA
CDR3 DNA: TGTGCCAGCAGTTTGCCCCTCGGTGGCGGGGCGAAACAGTACTTC
CDR3 protein: CASSLPLGGGAKQYF

D gene: NA
V gene: TRBV6-5
J gene: TRBJ1-1
clone size: NA
CDR3 DNA: TGTGCCAGCCTAGGGTCCCTCGGCACTGAAGCTTTCTTT
CDR3 protein: CASLGSLGTEAFF

D gene: TRBD1
V gene: TRBV29-1
J gene: TRBJ1-2
clone size: NA
CDR3 DNA: TGCAGCGTCCAAAGGTGGGACAGGAGCTATGGCTACACCTTC
CDR3 protein: CSVQRWDRSYGYTF

D gene: NA
V gene: TRBV18
J gene: TRBJ1-1
clone size: NA
CDR3 DNA: TGTGCCAGCTCACCGGACCGCCAACCGGGGACTGAAGCTTTCTTT
CDR3 protein: CASSPDRQPGTEAFF

D gene: TRBD1
V gene: TRBV4-2
J gene: TRBJ1-3
clone size: NA
CDR3 DNA: TGTGCCAGCAGCCAAGTCTCCAGGGGGATCGACACCATATATTTT
CDR3 protein: CASSQVSRGIDTIYF

D gene: TRBD2
V gene: TRBV20-1
J gene: TRBJ2-3
clone size: NA
CDR3 DNA: TGCAGTGCTATAGCGGGAGGGGCAGATACGCAGTATTTT
CDR3 protein: CSAIAGGADTQYF

D gene: NA
V gene: TRBV9
J gene: TRBJ2-3
clone size: once
CDR3 DNA: TGTGCCAGCAGCGTATTGGGGGCCCGCACAGATACGCAGTATTTT
CDR3 protein: CASSVLGARTDTQYF

D gene: NA
V gene: TRBV2
J gene: TRBJ1-2
clone size: NA
CDR3 DNA: TGTGCCAGCGTCGAAGACAGACGGAGTGGGTATGGCTACACCTTC
CDR3 protein: CASVEDRRSGYGYTF

D gene: TRBD2
V gene: TRBV18
J gene: TRBJ2-3
clone size: NA
CDR3 DNA: TGTGCCAGTTCGACTAGCGGGCCGGAAGATACGCAGTATTTT
CDR3 protein: CASSTSGPEDTQYF

D gene: TRBD2
V gene: TRBV11-2
J gene: TRBJ2-5
clone size: NA
CDR3 DNA: TGTGCCAGCAGCTTAGATCAATTAGCGGGAAAGACCCAGTACTTC
CDR3 protein: CASSLDQLAGKTQYF

D gene: NA
V gene: TRBV27
J gene: TRBJ2-6
clone size: NA
CDR3 DNA: TGTGCCAGCAGTTCCGTCGTTGTGGCCAACGTCCTGACTTTC
CDR3 protein: CASSSVVVANVLTF

D gene: NA
V gene: TRBV20-1
J gene: TRBJ2-7
clone size: NA
CDR3 DNA: TGCAGTGCTGCGGCGTTGGGGGAATCCTACGAGCAGTACTTC
CDR3 protein: CSAAALGESYEQYF

D gene: NA
V gene: TRBV6-5
J gene: TRBJ2-2
clone size: NA
CDR3 DNA: TGTGCCAGCAGTTACGAAGTGGGGGCCGGGGAGCTGTTTTTT
CDR3 protein: CASSYEVGAGELFF

D gene: NA
V gene: TRBV3-1
J gene: TRBJ2-1
clone size: NA
CDR3 DNA: TGTGCCAGCAGCCAAGAATGGGGGGCCAATGAGCAGTTCTTC
CDR3 protein: CASSQEWGANEQFF

D gene: NA
V gene: TRBV7-9
J gene: TRBJ1-2
clone size: NA
CDR3 DNA: TGTGCCAGCAGCTTGTTGTCTGGGAATGGCTACACCTTC
CDR3 protein: CASSLLSGNGYTF

D gene: NA
V gene: TRBV11-1
J gene: TRBJ2-7
clone size: NA
CDR3 DNA: TGTGCCAGCAGCTTAGCGCGGGGAGTCTACGAGCAGTACTTC
CDR3 protein: CASSLARGVYEQYF

D gene: NA
V gene: TRBV27
J gene: TRBJ1-1
clone size: NA
CDR3 DNA: TGTGCCGCAAAAGGGGTCAAGAACACTGAAGCTTTCTTT
CDR3 protein: CAAKGVKNTEAFF

D gene: NA
V gene: TRBV27
J gene: TRBJ1-1
clone size: NA
CDR3 DNA: TGTGCCAGCAGTTTATCCCCGAAGAACACTGAAGCTTTCTTT
CDR3 protein: CASSLSPKNTEAFF

D gene: NA
V gene: TRBV30
J gene: TRBJ1-1
clone size: NA
CDR3 DNA: TGTGCCTGGAGTGTATTAGGTAACAGGGACACTGAAGCTTTCTTT
CDR3 protein: CAWSVLGNRDTEAFF

D gene: NA
V gene: TRBV20-1
J gene: TRBJ1-5
clone size: NA
CDR3 DNA: TGCAGTGCTAGCCTTATTACGGGCGGGGGGATGAATCAGCCCCAGCATTTT
CDR3 protein: CSASLITGGGMNQPQHF

D gene: TRBD2
V gene: TRBV5-1
J gene: TRBJ2-1
clone size: NA
CDR3 DNA: TGCGCCAGCTTCCTTAGCGGGGGCAATGAGCAGTTCTTC
CDR3 protein: CASFLSGGNEQFF

D gene: TRBD2
V gene: TRBV7-2
J gene: TRBJ2-4
clone size: NA
CDR3 DNA: TGTGCCAGCAGCCTAGCGGGGGGGGCACAAAACATTCAGTACTTC
CDR3 protein: CASSLAGGAQNIQYF

D gene: NA
V gene: TRBV20-1
J gene: TRBJ1-1
clone size: NA
CDR3 DNA: TGCAGTGCTAGAGATTTGACCAACACTGAAGCTTTCTTT
CDR3 protein: CSARDLTNTEAFF

D gene: NA
V gene: TRBV9
J gene: TRBJ2-7
clone size: NA
CDR3 DNA: TGTGCCAGGGGCTTTTGGCCAGGGGACCACGAGCAGTACTTC
CDR3 protein: CARGFWPGDHEQYF

D gene: NA
V gene: TRBV20-1
J gene: TRBJ2-3
clone size: NA
CDR3 DNA: TGCAGTGCTAGGGGGGAGCACGCAGATACGCAGTATTTT
CDR3 protein: CSARGEHADTQYF

D gene: TRBD2
V gene: TRBV7-8
J gene: TRBJ2-3
clone size: NA
CDR3 DNA: TGTGCCAGCAGCTTAACGCGGGGGGCTGGAGATACGCAGTATTTT
CDR3 protein: CASSLTRGAGDTQYF

D gene: TRBD1
V gene: TRBV6-5
J gene: TRBJ2-1
clone size: NA
CDR3 DNA: TGTGCCACTAAGGACAGGGGCTACAATGAGCAGTTCTTC
CDR3 protein: CATKDRGYNEQFF

D gene: NA
V gene: TRBV2
J gene: TRBJ1-5
clone size: NA
CDR3 DNA: TGTGCCAGCGGGGGGGGTGTCAATCAGCCCCAGCATTTT
CDR3 protein: CASGGGVNQPQHF

D gene: NA
V gene: TRBV29-1
J gene: TRBJ2-5
clone size: NA
CDR3 DNA: TGCAGCGCCGTGAGGAGGGGCCAAGAGACCCAGTACTTC
CDR3 protein: CSAVRRGQETQYF

D gene: NA
V gene: TRBV7-2
J gene: TRBJ2-1
clone size: NA
CDR3 DNA: TGTGCCAGCAGCTTAGCGCGCGGGGTGGGTCTCAATGAGCAGTTCTTC
CDR3 protein: CASSLARGVGLNEQFF

D gene: NA
V gene: TRBV3-1
J gene: TRBJ2-5
clone size: NA
CDR3 DNA: TGTGCCAGCAGCCAAGGCAGGGGCACTACTGCAGAGACCCAGTACTTC
CDR3 protein: CASSQGRGTTAETQYF

D gene: NA
V gene: TRBV18
J gene: TRBJ2-7
clone size: NA
CDR3 DNA: TGTGCCAGCTCACCGTCCAGGGGGGCCTACGAGCAGTACTTC
CDR3 protein: CASSPSRGAYEQYF

D gene: NA
V gene: TRBV29-1
J gene: TRBJ2-5
clone size: NA
CDR3 DNA: TGCAGCGTTGGACCCTGGGGGGAGCGAGTGGAGACCCAGTACTTC
CDR3 protein: CSVGPWGERVETQYF

D gene: NA
V gene: TRBV14
J gene: TRBJ1-1
clone size: once
CDR3 DNA: TGTGCCAGCAGCCAAGCGGTCCCGAACACTGAAGCTTTCTTT
CDR3 protein: CASSQAVPNTEAFF

D gene: TRBD2
V gene: TRBV30
J gene: TRBJ2-5
clone size: NA
CDR3 DNA: TGTGCCTGGAGGGGTGTCCGCGTAGCGGGAGACGTGGAGACCCAGTACTTC
CDR3 protein: CAWRGVRVAGDVETQYF

D gene: NA
V gene: TRBV20-1
J gene: TRBJ2-5
clone size: NA
CDR3 DNA: TGCAGTGCCCAACGGCGGAGCTTACAAGAGACCCAGTACTTC
CDR3 protein: CSAQRRSLQETQYF

D gene: NA
V gene: TRBV2
J gene: TRBJ1-2
clone size: NA
CDR3 DNA: TGTGCCAGCAGCCTCTTGTTAGCTAACTATGGCTACACCTTC
CDR3 protein: CASSLLLANYGYTF

D gene: NA
V gene: TRBV30
J gene: TRBJ2-1
clone size: NA
CDR3 DNA: TGTGCCTGGAGTGGCGAGTCGTTCTACAATGAGCAGTTCTTC
CDR3 protein: CAWSGESFYNEQFF

D gene: TRBD2
V gene: TRBV20-1
J gene: TRBJ2-7
clone size: NA
CDR3 DNA: TGCAGTGCTAGTGAGGACGCTAGCGGGGTTGTCCACGAGCAGTACTTC
CDR3 protein: CSASEDASGVVHEQYF

D gene: NA
V gene: TRBV7-9
J gene: TRBJ1-1
clone size: NA
CDR3 DNA: TGTGCCAGCAGCTTAACGGGGATCGACACTGAAGCTTTCTTT
CDR3 protein: CASSLTGIDTEAFF

D gene: NA
V gene: TRBV6-2/TRBV6-3
J gene: TRBJ2-7
clone size: NA
CDR3 DNA: TGTGCCAGCAGCTTCCGACCCGCAGTGCAGTACTTC
CDR3 protein: CASSFRPAVQYF

D gene: NA
V gene: TRBV25-1
J gene: TRBJ1-2
clone size: once
CDR3 DNA: TGTGCCAGCAGGACGGACGGGGCAAGCCATGGCTACACCTTC
CDR3 protein: CASRTDGASHGYTF

D gene: NA
V gene: TRBV10-3
J gene: TRBJ2-7
clone size: once
CDR3 DNA: TGTGCCATCAGTGAGGGCAGGGGAGTTTACGAGCAGTACTTC
CDR3 protein: CAISEGRGVYEQYF

D gene: NA
V gene: TRBV3-1
J gene: TRBJ2-5
clone size: NA
CDR3 DNA: TGTGCCAGCAGCCCCCCCTTCGTAGGCCAAGAGACCCAGTACTTC
CDR3 protein: CASSPPFVGQETQYF

D gene: NA
V gene: TRBV18
J gene: TRBJ2-5
clone size: once
CDR3 DNA: TGTGCCAGCTCATTTTCCGGGACGCTTAAAGAGACCCAGTACTTC
CDR3 protein: CASSFSGTLKETQYF

D gene: NA
V gene: TRBV11-1
J gene: TRBJ2-7
clone size: few
CDR3 DNA: TGTGCCAGCAGCTTAACTGGGCCCTACGAGCAGTACTTC
CDR3 protein: CASSLTGPYEQYF

D gene: TRBD2
V gene: TRBV6-5
J gene: TRBJ2-1
clone size: NA
CDR3 DNA: TGTGCCACCCGACTAGCGGGGCCCAATGAGCAGTTCTTC
CDR3 protein: CATRLAGPNEQFF